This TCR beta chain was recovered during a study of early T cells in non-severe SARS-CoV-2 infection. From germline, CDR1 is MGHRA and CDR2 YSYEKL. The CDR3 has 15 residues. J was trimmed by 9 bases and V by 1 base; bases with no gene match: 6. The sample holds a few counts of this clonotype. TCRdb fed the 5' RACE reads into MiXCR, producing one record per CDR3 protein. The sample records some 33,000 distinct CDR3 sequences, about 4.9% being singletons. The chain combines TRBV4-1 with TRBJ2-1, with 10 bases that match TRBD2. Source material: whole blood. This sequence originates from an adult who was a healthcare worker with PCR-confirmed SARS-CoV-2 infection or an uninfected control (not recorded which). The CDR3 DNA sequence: TGCGCCAGCAGCCAAGGGACTAGCGGAGTGGGTGAGCAGTTCTTC. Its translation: CASSQGTSGVGEQFF.